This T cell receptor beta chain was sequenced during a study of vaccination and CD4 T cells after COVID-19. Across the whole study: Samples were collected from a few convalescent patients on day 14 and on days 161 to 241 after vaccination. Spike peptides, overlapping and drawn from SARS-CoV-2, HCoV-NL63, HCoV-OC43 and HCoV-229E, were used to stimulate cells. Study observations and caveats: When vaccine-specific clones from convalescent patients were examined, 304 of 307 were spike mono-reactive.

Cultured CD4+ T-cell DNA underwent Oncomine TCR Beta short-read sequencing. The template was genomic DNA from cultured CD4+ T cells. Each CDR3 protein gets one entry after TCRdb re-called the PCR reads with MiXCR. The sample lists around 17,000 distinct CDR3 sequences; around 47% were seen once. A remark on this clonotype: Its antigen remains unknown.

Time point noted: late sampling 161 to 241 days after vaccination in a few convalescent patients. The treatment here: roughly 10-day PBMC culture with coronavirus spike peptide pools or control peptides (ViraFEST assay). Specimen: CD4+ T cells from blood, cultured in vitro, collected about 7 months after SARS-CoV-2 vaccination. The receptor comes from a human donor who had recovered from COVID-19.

This chain's CDR3 is CASRHADREVCCTF. For the CDR3, the DNA is TGTGCCAGCAGACACGCGGACAGGGAGGTGTGTTGCACCTTC. The chain combines TRBV6-1 with TRBJ1-2, with 8 bases that match TRBD1. The CDR3 extends over 14 amino acids. Trimming removed 6 bases from V and 13 bases from J; junction bases left unmatched: 16. Germline V gene sequence: CDR1 MNHNS, CDR2 SASEGT.